This T cell receptor (beta chain) was sequenced during a study of long-term antiretroviral therapy in people with HIV. Germline V lookup: CDR1 LGHNT, CDR2 FRNRAP. CDR3 length: 16 residues. V gave up 3 bases and J gave up 1 base, with 12 bases separating them. On this clone: As yet, its antigen is unknown.

Survey level was the resolution at which the v3.0 immunoSEQ assay ran. Using immunoSEQ multiplex PCR, the repertoire was profiled, and TCRdb retains in-frame clones only, with some absent. The sample lists 20,000 or so clones; roughly 86% were seen once. General observations from the study: Controls exceeded HIV repertoires in CDR3 length range.

V gene TRBV12-5 combines with J gene TRBJ2-2, with D possibly matching TRBD2 (6 bases). The sequences come from unsorted PBMCs, collected 0.5 years after starting antiretroviral therapy. The source of this sequence is a man aged 35 to 55 with HIV. The CDR3 sequence: CASGFAGLWNTGELFF. DNA for the CDR3: TGTGCTAGTGGTTTTGCGGGACTCTGGAACACCGGGGAGCTGTTTTTT.